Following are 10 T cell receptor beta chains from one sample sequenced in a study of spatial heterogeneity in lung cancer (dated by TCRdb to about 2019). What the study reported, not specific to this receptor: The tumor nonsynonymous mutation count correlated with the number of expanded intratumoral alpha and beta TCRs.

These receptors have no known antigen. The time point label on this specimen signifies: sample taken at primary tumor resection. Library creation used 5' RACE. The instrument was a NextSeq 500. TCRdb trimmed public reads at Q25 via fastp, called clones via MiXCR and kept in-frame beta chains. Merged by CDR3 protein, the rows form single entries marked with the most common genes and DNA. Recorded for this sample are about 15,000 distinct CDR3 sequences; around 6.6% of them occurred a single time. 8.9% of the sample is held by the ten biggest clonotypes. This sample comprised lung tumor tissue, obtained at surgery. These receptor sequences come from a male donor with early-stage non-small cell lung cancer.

In DNA form, the CDR3 reads TGTGCCGCCCTCGGCCCCAGAGACAATGAGCAGTTCTTC. This gives the protein CAALGPRDNEQFF. The chain links TRBV6-1 to TRBJ2-1; no clear D gene. Germline CDR1 reads MNHNS; CDR2 reads SASEGT. This CDR3 region has 13 residues. V lost 11 bases and J lost 5, with 16 bases in between.

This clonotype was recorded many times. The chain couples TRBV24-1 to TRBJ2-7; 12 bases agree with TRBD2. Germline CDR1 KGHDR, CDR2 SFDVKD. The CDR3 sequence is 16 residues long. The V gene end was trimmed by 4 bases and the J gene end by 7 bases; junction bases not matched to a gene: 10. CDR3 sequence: CATSDPTSGRRGEQYF. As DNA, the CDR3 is TGTGCCACCAGTGACCCGACTAGCGGGAGACGTGGTGAGCAGTACTTC.

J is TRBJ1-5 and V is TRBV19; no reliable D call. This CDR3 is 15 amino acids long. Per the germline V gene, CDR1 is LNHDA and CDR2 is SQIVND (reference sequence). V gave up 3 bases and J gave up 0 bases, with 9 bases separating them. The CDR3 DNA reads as TGTGCCAGTAGTATCAACATTTATAGCAATCAGCCCCAGCATTTT. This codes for CASSINIYSNQPQHF.

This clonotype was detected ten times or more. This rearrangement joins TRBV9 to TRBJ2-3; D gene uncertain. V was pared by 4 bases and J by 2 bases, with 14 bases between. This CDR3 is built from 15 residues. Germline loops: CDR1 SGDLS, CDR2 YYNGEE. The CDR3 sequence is CASSREQFSTDTQYF. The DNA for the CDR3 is TGTGCCAGCAGCAGAGAACAGTTCTCCACAGATACGCAGTATTTT.

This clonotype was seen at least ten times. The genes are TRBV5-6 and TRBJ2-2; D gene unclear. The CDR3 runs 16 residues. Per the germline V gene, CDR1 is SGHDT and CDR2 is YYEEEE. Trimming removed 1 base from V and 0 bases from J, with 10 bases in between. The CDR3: CASSLFTTANTGELFF. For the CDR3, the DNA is TGTGCCAGCAGCTTGTTCACCACCGCGAACACCGGGGAGCTGTTTTTT. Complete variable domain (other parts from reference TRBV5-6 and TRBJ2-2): DAGVTQSPTHLIKTRGQQVTLRCSPKSGHDTVSWYQQALGQGPQFIFQYYEEEERQRGNFPDRFSGHQFPNYSSELNVNALLLGDSALYLCASSLFTTANTGELFFGEGSRLTVL.

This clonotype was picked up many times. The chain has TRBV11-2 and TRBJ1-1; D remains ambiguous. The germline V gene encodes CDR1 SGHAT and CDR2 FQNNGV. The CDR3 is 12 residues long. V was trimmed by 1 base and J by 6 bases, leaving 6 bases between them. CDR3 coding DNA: TGTGCCAGCAGCTTAGGAGTTTCTGAAGCTTTCTTT. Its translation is CASSLGVSEAFF. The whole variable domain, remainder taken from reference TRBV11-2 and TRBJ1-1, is EAGVAQSPRYKIIEKRQSVAFWCNPISGHATLYWYQQILGQGPKLLIQFQNNGVVDDSQLPKDRFSAERLKGVDSTLKIQPAKLEDSAVYLCASSLGVSEAFFGQGTRLTVV.

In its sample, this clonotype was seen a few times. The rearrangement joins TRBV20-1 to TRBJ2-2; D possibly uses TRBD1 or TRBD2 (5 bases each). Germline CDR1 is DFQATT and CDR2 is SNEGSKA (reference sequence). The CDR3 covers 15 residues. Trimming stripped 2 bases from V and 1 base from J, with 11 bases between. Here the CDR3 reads CSARPGRQNTGELFF. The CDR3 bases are TGCAGTGCTAGACCGGGACGGCAGAACACCGGGGAGCTGTTTTTT.

DNA of the CDR3: TGTGCCAGCAGTGAAACCCGGTGGCCCGGGGAGCTGTTTTTT. This sequence encodes CASSETRWPGELFF. The rearrangement uses TRBV25-1 and TRBJ2-2; D is uncertain. CDR1 MGHDK and CDR2 SYGVNS come from the germline V gene. Between the trimmed V and J ends, which lost 2 bases and 6 bases, there was a span of 10 bases. The CDR3 contains 14 residues. The full variable domain, completed using reference TRBV25-1 and TRBJ2-2, is EADIYQTPRYLVIGTGKKITLECSQTMGHDKMYWYQQDPGMELHLIHYSYGVNSTEKGDLSSESTVSRIRTEHFPLTLESARPSHTSQYLCASSETRWPGELFFGEGSRLTVL.

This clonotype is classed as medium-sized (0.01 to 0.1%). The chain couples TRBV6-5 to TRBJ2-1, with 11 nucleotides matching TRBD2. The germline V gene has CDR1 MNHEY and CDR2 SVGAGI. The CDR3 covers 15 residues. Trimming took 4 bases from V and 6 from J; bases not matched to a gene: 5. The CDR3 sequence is CASSLAGGASNEQFF. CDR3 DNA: TGTGCCAGCAGTTTAGCGGGAGGGGCATCCAATGAGCAGTTCTTC.

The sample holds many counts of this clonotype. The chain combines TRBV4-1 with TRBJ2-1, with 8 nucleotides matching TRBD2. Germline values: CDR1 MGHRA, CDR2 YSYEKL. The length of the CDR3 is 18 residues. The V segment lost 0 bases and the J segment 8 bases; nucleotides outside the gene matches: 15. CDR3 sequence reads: CASSQDHLLGLAGHEQFF. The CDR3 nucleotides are TGCGCCAGCAGCCAAGATCATCTTTTAGGACTAGCAGGCCATGAGCAGTTCTTC.